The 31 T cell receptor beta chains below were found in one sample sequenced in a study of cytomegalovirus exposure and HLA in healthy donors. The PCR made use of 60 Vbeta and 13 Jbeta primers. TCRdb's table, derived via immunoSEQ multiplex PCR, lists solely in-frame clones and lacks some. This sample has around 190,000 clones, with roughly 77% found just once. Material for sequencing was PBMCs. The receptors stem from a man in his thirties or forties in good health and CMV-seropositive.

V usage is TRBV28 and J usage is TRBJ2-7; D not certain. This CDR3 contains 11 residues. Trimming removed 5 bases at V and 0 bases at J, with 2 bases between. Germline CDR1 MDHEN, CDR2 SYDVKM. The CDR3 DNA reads TGTGCCAGCAGTCACTCCTACGAGCAGTACTTC. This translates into CASSHSYEQYF.

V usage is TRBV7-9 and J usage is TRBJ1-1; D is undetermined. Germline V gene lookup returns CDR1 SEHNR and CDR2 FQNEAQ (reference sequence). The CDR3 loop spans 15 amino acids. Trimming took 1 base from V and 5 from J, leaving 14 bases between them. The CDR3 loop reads CASSLGGGMGTEAFF. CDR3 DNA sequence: TGTGCCAGCAGCTTAGGGGGAGGGATGGGGACTGAAGCTTTCTTT.

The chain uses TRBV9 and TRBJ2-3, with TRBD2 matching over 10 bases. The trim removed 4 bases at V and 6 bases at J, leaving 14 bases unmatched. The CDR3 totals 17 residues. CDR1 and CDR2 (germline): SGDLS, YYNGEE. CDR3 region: CASSPQRGGHEADTQYF. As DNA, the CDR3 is TGTGCCAGCAGCCCTCAGCGGGGGGGCCACGAAGCGGATACGCAGTATTTT.

The CDR3 region is CSAQRDTYEQYF. The CDR3 DNA is TGCAGCGCGCAGCGCGATACCTACGAGCAGTACTTC. V usage is TRBV29-1 and J usage is TRBJ2-7; D gene unclear. The CDR3 consists of 12 residues. Trimming pared 7 bases from V and 2 bases from J, leaving 12 bases between. CDR1 and CDR2 from the germline V gene are SQVTM and ANQGSEA.

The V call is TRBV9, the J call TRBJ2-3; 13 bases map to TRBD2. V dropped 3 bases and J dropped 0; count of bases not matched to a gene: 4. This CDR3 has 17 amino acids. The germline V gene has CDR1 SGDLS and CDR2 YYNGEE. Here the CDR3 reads CASSGTSGGASTDTQYF. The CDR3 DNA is TGTGCCAGCAGCGGGACTAGCGGGGGAGCTAGCACAGATACGCAGTATTTT.

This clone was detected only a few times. Here the CDR3 DNA reads TGCGCCAGCAGCTTGGCAGGGGTCGGGGGAAACACCATATATTTT. Encoded protein: CASSLAGVGGNTIYF. The genes are TRBV5-1 and TRBJ1-3; a possible D gene is TRBD1 (6 bases). The CDR3 runs 15 residues. The germline V and J ends were trimmed by 0 bases and 4 bases, with 11 bases remaining between them. Germline values: CDR1 SGHRS, CDR2 YFSETQ.

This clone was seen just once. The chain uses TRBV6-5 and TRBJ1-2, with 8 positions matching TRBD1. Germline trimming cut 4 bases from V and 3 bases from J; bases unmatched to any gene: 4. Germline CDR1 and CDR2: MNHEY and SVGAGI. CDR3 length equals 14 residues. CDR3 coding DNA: TGTGCCAGCAGTTCTGGACAGGGAGACTATGGCTACACCTTC. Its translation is CASSSGQGDYGYTF.

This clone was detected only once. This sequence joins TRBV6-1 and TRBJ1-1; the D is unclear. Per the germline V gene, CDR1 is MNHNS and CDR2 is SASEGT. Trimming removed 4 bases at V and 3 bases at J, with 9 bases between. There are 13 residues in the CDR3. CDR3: CASSVEGDTEAFF. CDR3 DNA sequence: TGTGCCAGCAGTGTGGAGGGCGACACTGAAGCTTTCTTT.

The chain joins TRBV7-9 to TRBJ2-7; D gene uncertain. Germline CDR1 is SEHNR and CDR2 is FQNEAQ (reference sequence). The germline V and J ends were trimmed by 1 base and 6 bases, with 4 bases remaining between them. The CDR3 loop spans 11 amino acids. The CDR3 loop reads CASSLGLEQYF. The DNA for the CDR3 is TGTGCCAGCAGCTTAGGTCTCGAGCAGTACTTC.

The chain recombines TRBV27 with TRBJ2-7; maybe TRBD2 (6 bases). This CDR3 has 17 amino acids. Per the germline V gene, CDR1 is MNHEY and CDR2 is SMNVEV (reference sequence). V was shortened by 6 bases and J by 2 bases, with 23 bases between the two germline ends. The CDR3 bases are TGTGCCAGCAGCCCCTGGGCCGGAGCGGGTGACACCTACGAGCAGTACTTC. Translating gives CASSPWAGAGDTYEQYF.

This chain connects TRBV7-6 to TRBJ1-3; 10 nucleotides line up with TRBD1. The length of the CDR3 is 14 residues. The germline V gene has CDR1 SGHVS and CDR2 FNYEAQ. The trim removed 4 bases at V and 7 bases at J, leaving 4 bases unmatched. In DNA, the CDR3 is TGTGCCAGCAGCTACCGACAGGGGGCGAACACCATATATTTT. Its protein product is CASSYRQGANTIYF. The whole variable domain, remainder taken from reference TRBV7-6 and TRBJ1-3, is GAGVSQSPRYKVTKRGQDVALRCDPISGHVSLYWYRQALGQGPEFLTYFNYEAQQDKSGLPNDRFSAERPEGSISTLTIQRTEQRDSAMYRCASSYRQGANTIYFGEGSWLTVV.

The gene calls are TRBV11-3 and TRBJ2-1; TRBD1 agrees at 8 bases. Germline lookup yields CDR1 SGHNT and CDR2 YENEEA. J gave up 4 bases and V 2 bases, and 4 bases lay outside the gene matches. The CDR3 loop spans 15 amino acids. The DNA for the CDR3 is TGTGCCAGCAGCTTAAGGACAGGGTCGTACAATGAGCAGTTCTTC. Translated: CASSLRTGSYNEQFF. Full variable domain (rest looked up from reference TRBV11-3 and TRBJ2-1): EAGVVQSPRYKIIEKKQPVAFWCNPISGHNTLYWYLQNLGQGPELLIRYENEEAVDDSQLPKDRFSAERLKGVDSTLKIQPAELGDSAVYLCASSLRTGSYNEQFFGPGTRLTVL.

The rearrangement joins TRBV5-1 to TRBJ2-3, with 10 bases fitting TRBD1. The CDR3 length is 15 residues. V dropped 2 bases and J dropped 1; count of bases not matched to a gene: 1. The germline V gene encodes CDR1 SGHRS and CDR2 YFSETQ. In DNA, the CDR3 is TGCGCCAGCAGCTTAGGGACAGGGGGCACAGATACGCAGTATTTT. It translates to CASSLGTGGTDTQYF.

The CDR3 here is CASSEEGVREKLFF. As DNA, the CDR3 is TGTGCCAGCAGTGAAGAGGGGGTTAGAGAAAAACTGTTTTTT. The V and J genes are TRBV6-1 and TRBJ1-4; tentatively, D is TRBD1 (6 bases). Looked up from germline, CDR1 is MNHNS and CDR2 is SASEGT. Trimming took off 1 base at V and 8 bases at J, with 11 bases between the two ends. This CDR3 region has 14 residues.

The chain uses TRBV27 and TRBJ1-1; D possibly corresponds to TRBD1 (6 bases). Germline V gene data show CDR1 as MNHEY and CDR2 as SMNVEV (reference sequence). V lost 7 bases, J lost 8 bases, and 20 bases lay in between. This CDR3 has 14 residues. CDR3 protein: CASTPRGGYGEAFF. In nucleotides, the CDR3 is TGTGCCAGCACCCCTCGGGGGGGCTATGGAGAAGCTTTCTTT.

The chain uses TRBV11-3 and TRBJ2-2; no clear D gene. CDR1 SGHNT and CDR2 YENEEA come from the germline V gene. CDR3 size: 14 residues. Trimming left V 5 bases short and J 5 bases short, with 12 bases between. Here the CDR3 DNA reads TGTGCCAGCAGCCCTACCCAGGATACCGGGGAGCTGTTTTTT. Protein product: CASSPTQDTGELFF.

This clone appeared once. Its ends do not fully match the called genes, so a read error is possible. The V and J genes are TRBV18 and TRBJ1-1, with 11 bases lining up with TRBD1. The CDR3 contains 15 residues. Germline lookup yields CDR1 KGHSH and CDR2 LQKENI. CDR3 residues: CASSPGTGGNSEAFF. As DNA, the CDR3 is TGTGCCAGCTCACCGGGGACAGGGGGAAACAGTGAAGCTTTCTTT.

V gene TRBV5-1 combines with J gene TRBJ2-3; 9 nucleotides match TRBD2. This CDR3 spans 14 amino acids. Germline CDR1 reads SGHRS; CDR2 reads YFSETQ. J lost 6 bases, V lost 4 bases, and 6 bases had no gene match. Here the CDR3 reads CASSPGTSRDTQYF. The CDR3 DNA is TGCGCCAGCAGCCCCGGGACTAGCAGGGATACGCAGTATTTT.

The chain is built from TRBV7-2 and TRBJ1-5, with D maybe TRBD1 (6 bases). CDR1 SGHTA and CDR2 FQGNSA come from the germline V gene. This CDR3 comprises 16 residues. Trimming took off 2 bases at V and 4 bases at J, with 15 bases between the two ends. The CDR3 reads CASSLNSGQLNQPQHF. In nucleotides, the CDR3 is TGTGCCAGCAGCTTAAATTCCGGACAGTTAAATCAGCCCCAGCATTTT.

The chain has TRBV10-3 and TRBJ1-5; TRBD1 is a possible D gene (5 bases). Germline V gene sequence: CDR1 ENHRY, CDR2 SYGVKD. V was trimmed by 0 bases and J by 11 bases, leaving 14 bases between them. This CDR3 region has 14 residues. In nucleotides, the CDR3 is TGTGCCATCAGTGAGTCGGGAGGGGCGGGGGCCCAGCATTTT. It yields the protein CAISESGGAGAQHF.

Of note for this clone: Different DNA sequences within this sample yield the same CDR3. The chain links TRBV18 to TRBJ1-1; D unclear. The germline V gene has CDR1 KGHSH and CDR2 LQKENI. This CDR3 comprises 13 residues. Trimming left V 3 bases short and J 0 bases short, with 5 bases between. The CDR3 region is CASSPPMNTEAFF. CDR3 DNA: TGTGCCAGCTCACCCCCCATGAACACTGAAGCTTTCTTT.

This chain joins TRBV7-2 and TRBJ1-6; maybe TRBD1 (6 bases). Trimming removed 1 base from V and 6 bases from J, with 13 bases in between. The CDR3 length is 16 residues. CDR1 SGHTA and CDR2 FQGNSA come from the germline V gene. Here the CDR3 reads CASSLGWGLGNSPLHF. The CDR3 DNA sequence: TGTGCCAGCAGCTTAGGATGGGGGCTGGGTAATTCACCCCTCCACTTT.

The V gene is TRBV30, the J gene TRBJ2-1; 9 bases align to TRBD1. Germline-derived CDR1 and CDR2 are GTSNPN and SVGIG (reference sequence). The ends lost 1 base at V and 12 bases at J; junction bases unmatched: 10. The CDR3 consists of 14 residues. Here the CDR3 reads CAWSGGQGFIGQFF. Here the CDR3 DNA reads TGTGCCTGGAGTGGGGGACAGGGTTTTATTGGGCAGTTCTTC.

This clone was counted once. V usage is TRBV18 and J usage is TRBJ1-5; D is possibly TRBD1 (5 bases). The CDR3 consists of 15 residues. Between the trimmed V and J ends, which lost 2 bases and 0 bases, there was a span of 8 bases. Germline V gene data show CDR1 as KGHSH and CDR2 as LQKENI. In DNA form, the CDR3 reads TGTGCCAGCTCACCAGGGGCATATAGCAATCAGCCCCAGCATTTT. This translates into CASSPGAYSNQPQHF.

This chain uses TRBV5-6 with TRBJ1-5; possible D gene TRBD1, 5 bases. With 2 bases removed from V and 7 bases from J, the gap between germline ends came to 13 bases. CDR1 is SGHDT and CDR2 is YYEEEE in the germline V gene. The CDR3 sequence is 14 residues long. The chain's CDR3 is CASSLGAAFQPQHF. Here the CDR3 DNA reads TGTGCCAGCAGCTTAGGGGCAGCCTTCCAGCCCCAGCATTTT.

The CDR3 coding sequence is TGTGCCAGCTCACCTGAGGCGGGAGGGCCGTACACCGGGGAGCTGTTTTTT. Its protein product is CASSPEAGGPYTGELFF. The chain combines TRBV18 with TRBJ2-2; TRBD2 matches 9 bases. The CDR3 spans 17 residues. The junction had 8 bases not matched to a gene; V was cut back by 3 bases and J by 3 bases. Germline V gene sequence: CDR1 KGHSH, CDR2 LQKENI.

The CDR3 sequence is CASSPGSIEAFF. The CDR3 coding sequence is TGTGCCAGTAGTCCAGGTTCTATTGAAGCTTTCTTT. The rearrangement joins TRBV19 to TRBJ1-1; D is unresolved. The CDR3 runs 12 residues. V gave up 5 bases and J gave up 7 bases, with 11 bases separating them. Per the germline V gene, CDR1 is LNHDA and CDR2 is SQIVND (reference sequence). Combining the CDR3 with reference TRBV19 and TRBJ1-1 gives the whole variable domain DGGITQSPKYLFRKEGQNVTLSCEQNLNHDAMYWYRQDPGQGLRLIYYSQIVNDFQKGDIAEGYSVSREKKESFPLTVTSAQKNPTAFYLCASSPGSIEAFFGQGTRLTVV.

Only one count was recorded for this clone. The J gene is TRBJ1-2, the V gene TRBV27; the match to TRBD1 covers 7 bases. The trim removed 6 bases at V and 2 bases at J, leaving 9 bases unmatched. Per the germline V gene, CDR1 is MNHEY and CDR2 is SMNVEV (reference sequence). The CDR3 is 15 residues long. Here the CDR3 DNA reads TGTGCCAGCAGCTATACCTTGACAGGGAACTATGGCTACACCTTC. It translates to CASSYTLTGNYGYTF.

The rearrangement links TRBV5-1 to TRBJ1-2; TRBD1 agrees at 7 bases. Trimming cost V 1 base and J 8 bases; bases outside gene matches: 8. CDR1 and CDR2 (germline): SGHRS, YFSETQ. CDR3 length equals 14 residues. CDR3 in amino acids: CASSLQTGPSGYTF. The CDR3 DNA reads TGCGCCAGCAGCTTGCAGACAGGGCCATCAGGCTACACCTTC. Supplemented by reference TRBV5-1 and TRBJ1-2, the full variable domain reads KAGVTQTPRYLIKTRGQQVTLSCSPISGHRSVSWYQQTPGQGLQFLFEYFSETQRNKGNFPGRFSGRQFSNSRSEMNVSTLELGDSALYLCASSLQTGPSGYTFGSGTRLTVV.

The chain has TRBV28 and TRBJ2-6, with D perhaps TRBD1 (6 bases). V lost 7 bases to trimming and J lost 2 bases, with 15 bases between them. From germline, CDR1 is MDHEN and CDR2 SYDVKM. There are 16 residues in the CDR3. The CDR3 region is CASTLQGSTGANVLTF. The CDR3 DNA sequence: TGTGCCAGCACCCTACAGGGTAGCACTGGGGCCAACGTCCTGACTTTC.

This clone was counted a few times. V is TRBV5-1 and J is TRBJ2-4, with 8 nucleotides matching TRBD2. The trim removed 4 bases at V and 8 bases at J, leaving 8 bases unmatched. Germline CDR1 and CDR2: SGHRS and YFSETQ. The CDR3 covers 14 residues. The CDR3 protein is CASSEGLGADIQYF. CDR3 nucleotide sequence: TGCGCCAGCAGCGAGGGACTAGGGGCGGACATTCAGTACTTC.